These 23 T cell receptor beta chains originate from one sample sequenced in a study of shared clonotypes between healthy human individuals. This table comes from immunoSEQ multiplex PCR, and its TCRdb copy is limited to in-frame clones, with some not included. The sample has around 2,000,000 clones, about 93% seen once; the top ten hold roughly 1.8%. Naive-designated CD8 cells lacked CD45RO, were positively enriched for CCR7, and omitted terminally differentiated effector memory CD45RA+ cells. Sequencing was performed on naive CD8+ T cells from PBMCs. All receptors derive from a man younger than 35 in good health. Some clones in this sample may be carry-over from other donors' samples.

This rearrangement joins TRBV2 to TRBJ2-7; 9 positions agree with TRBD1. The CDR3 is made up of 15 amino acids. CDR1 is SNHLY, CDR2 FYNNEI, per germline. The trim removed 4 bases at V and 2 bases at J, leaving 6 bases unmatched. The CDR3 loop is CASSARDRVTYEQYF. The DNA of the CDR3 is TGTGCCAGCAGTGCCCGGGACAGGGTCACCTACGAGCAGTACTTC.

This clone came up once. This rearrangement joins TRBV28 to TRBJ2-7, with D maybe TRBD1 (6 bases). The V end lost 6 bases, the J end lost 3 bases, and 12 bases lay between the germline ends. This CDR3 has 13 amino acids. Germline-derived CDR1 and CDR2 are MDHEN and SYDVKM. The CDR3: CASRALTGYEQYF. The CDR3 bases are TGTGCCAGCAGGGCACTGACAGGCTACGAGCAGTACTTC. The full variable domain, its missing parts supplied by reference TRBV28 and TRBJ2-7, is DVKVTQSSRYLVKRTGEKVFLECVQDMDHENMFWYRQDPGLGLRLIYFSYDVKMKEKGDIPEGYSVSREKKERFSLILESASTNQTSMYLCASRALTGYEQYFGPGTRLTVT.

There are a few counts of this clone. The V and J genes are TRBV9 and TRBJ1-5; D call uncertain. V was pared by 4 bases and J by 1 base, with 12 bases between. Germline V gives CDR1 SGDLS, CDR2 YYNGEE. There are 15 residues in the CDR3. This CDR3 is CASSPELGSNQPQHF. The CDR3 DNA sequence: TGTGCCAGCAGCCCGGAGTTGGGGAGCAATCAGCCCCAGCATTTT. Using reference TRBV9 and TRBJ1-5 for the parts outside the CDR3, the full variable domain is DSGVTQTPKHLITATGQRVTLRCSPRSGDLSVYWYQQSLDQGLQFLIQYYNGEERAKGNILERFSAQQFPDLHSELNLSSLELGDSALYFCASSPELGSNQPQHFGDGTRLSIL.

The genes are TRBV15 and TRBJ2-5; 10 bases match TRBD2. Germline V lookup: CDR1 LNHNV, CDR2 YYDKDF (reference sequence). The CDR3 is 16 residues long. V trimming: 0 bases; J trimming: 3 bases; junction bases outside the gene matches: 4. CDR3 in DNA: TGTGCCACCAGCAGAGATATAGCGGGAGGAGAAGAGACCCAGTACTTC. This gives the protein CATSRDIAGGEETQYF.

This chain links TRBV6-5 with TRBJ2-1; weak D call: TRBD1 (6 bases). Trimming removed 2 bases from V and 9 bases from J, with 11 bases in between. From germline, CDR1 is MNHEY and CDR2 SVGAGI. The length of the CDR3 is 13 residues. The CDR3, as DNA: TGTGCCAGCAGTTACACTCTAGGGGGTGAGCAGTTCTTC. Translating gives CASSYTLGGEQFF.

The chain links TRBV19 to TRBJ2-1; D remains ambiguous. Germline CDR1 and CDR2: LNHDA and SQIVND (reference sequence). V shed 5 bases and J shed 4 bases, with 15 bases lying between them. The CDR3 is 15 amino acids. This CDR3 is CASSVGFGPYNEQFF. CDR3 bases: TGTGCCAGTAGTGTCGGTTTTGGGCCTTACAATGAGCAGTTCTTC.

The gene calls are TRBV9 and TRBJ2-2; D is uncertain. V dropped 4 bases and J dropped 3 bases, with 10 bases sitting between them. Germline assignment: CDR1 SGDLS and CDR2 YYNGEE. The length of the CDR3 is 14 residues. The CDR3 is CASSPRSHTGELFF. CDR3 sequence (DNA): TGTGCCAGCAGCCCCAGGTCACACACCGGGGAGCTGTTTTTT.

A single count supports this clone. The V and J genes are TRBV10-3 and TRBJ2-3; D not resolved. With 3 bases removed from V and 4 bases from J, the gap between germline ends came to 23 bases. CDR3 size: 18 residues. Germline V gene sequence: CDR1 ENHRY, CDR2 SYGVKD. The CDR3 is CAISDPTPETKVADTQYF. The CDR3 DNA follows: TGTGCCATCAGTGACCCTACACCGGAGACCAAGGTCGCAGATACGCAGTATTTT.

CDR3 coding DNA: TGCAGCGTTGTTAGAGTCCTCCCCTCTGGGGCCAACGTCCTGACTTTC. Its protein product is CSVVRVLPSGANVLTF. The V and J genes are TRBV29-1 and TRBJ2-6; D gene uncertain. V dropped 4 bases and J dropped 0 bases, with 13 bases sitting between them. CDR3 size: 16 residues. The germline V gene encodes CDR1 SQVTM and CDR2 ANQGSEA. Supplemented by reference TRBV29-1 and TRBJ2-6, the full variable domain reads SAVISQKPSRDICQRGTSLTIQCQVDSQVTMMFWYRQQPGQSLTLIATANQGSEATYESGFVIDKFPISRPNLTFSTLTVSNMSPEDSSIYLCSVVRVLPSGANVLTFGAGSRLTVL.

The chain couples TRBV9 to TRBJ2-1; no definite D call. The V gene's germline CDR1 is SGDLS and CDR2 YYNGEE. This CDR3 comprises 14 residues. Trimming removed 3 bases at V and 2 bases at J, with 9 bases between. CDR3 DNA sequence: TGTGCCAGCAGCGACCGTGGGGCCTACAATGAGCAGTTCTTC. It translates to CASSDRGAYNEQFF.

V gene TRBV27 combines with J gene TRBJ2-2; 13 bases match TRBD2. CDR1 MNHEY and CDR2 SMNVEV come from the germline V gene (reference sequence). This CDR3 is 19 amino acids long. Unmatched junction bases numbered 11, after V lost 4 bases and J lost 3 bases. CDR3: CASSSSGTSGISDTGELFF. The CDR3 nucleotides are TGTGCCAGCAGTTCTTCCGGGACTAGCGGGATAAGCGACACCGGGGAGCTGTTTTTT.

The chain recombines TRBV4-1 with TRBJ2-3, with 10 positions matching TRBD1. CDR3 size: 15 residues. Germline V gene lookup returns CDR1 MGHRA and CDR2 YSYEKL. The junction had 4 bases not matched to a gene; V was cut back by 5 bases and J by 2 bases. The CDR3 protein is CASSETGGSTDTQYF. The CDR3 nucleotides are TGCGCCAGCAGCGAGACAGGGGGCTCCACAGATACGCAGTATTTT.

V usage is TRBV18 and J usage is TRBJ2-4; no reliable D call. Trimming shortened V by 3 bases and J by 0 bases, and 12 bases separated the two germline ends. CDR3 size: 16 residues. Germline values: CDR1 KGHSH, CDR2 LQKENI. CDR3 nucleotide sequence: TGTGCCAGCTCACCCCTTAAGGTACTAGCCAAAAACATTCAGTACTTC. This sequence encodes CASSPLKVLAKNIQYF.

V gene TRBV5-6 combines with J gene TRBJ2-7; TRBD2 is a possible D gene (5 bases). CDR1 is SGHDT and CDR2 is YYEEEE in the germline V gene. The CDR3 consists of 12 residues. Trimming left V 3 bases short and J 3 bases short, with 7 bases between. CDR3 protein: CASSYRGYEQYF. The CDR3, as DNA: TGTGCCAGCAGCTATCGGGGCTACGAGCAGTACTTC.

This chain connects TRBV15 to TRBJ2-7, with 7 positions matching TRBD1. CDR1 is LNHNV, CDR2 YYDKDF, per germline (reference sequence). The CDR3 consists of 15 residues. The junction had 10 bases not matched to a gene; V was cut back by 0 bases and J by 8 bases. The CDR3 loop reads CATSREGVDREQQYF. For the CDR3, the DNA is TGTGCCACCAGCAGAGAAGGAGTAGACAGGGAACAGCAGTACTTC.

This rearrangement joins TRBV27 to TRBJ2-3, with a tentative D call TRBD1 (6 bases). Germline V lookup: CDR1 MNHEY, CDR2 SMNVEV (reference sequence). There are 17 residues in the CDR3. With 5 bases removed from V and 7 bases from J, the gap between germline ends came to 25 bases. The CDR3 DNA reads as TGTGCCAGCAGTGCGAGCCCCCACAGGGTTGACGATTATACGCAGTATTTT. Translating it yields CASSASPHRVDDYTQYF.

The chain uses TRBV7-7 and TRBJ2-1; 11 nucleotides agree with TRBD2. The CDR3 is 19 residues long. J gave up 9 bases and V 5 bases, and 21 bases lay outside the gene matches. Germline CDR1 SSHAT, CDR2 FNYEAQ (reference sequence). The CDR3 region has the DNA TGTGCCAGCAGCCCAGGGACAGGGAGGGGGCTAGCGGGAGGCGGTGAGCAGTTCTTC. Its protein product is CASSPGTGRGLAGGGEQFF.

The rearrangement joins TRBV11-2 to TRBJ2-7; unclear D gene. The CDR3 is 11 residues long. Germline CDR1 reads SGHAT; CDR2 reads FQNNGV. V gave up 5 bases and J gave up 5 bases, with 7 bases separating them. CDR3 in DNA: TGTGCCAGCAGCAGGATTGACGAGCAGTACTTC. It encodes CASSRIDEQYF.

The rearrangement uses TRBV27 and TRBJ1-5; D uncertain. V lost 5 bases, J lost 7 bases, and 15 bases lay in between. The CDR3 is 14 amino acids. Germline lookup yields CDR1 MNHEY and CDR2 SMNVEV (reference sequence). CDR3: CASSLLGPRQPQHF. The CDR3 DNA reads as TGTGCCAGCAGTCTGTTGGGCCCGCGGCAGCCCCAGCATTTT.

This chain uses TRBV9 with TRBJ2-3; D is unclear. V shed 3 bases and J shed 2 bases, with 10 bases lying between them. Germline CDR1 SGDLS, CDR2 YYNGEE. The CDR3 loop spans 14 amino acids. The CDR3 loop reads CASSAPFITDTQYF. CDR3 DNA sequence: TGTGCCAGCAGCGCCCCGTTTATCACAGATACGCAGTATTTT.

The chain has TRBV27 and TRBJ2-5, with 9 bases matching TRBD1. With 3 bases clipped from V and 5 bases from J, the junction kept 4 bases outside the gene matches. The CDR3 totals 14 residues. Per the germline V gene, CDR1 is MNHEY and CDR2 is SMNVEV (reference sequence). Written as DNA, the CDR3 is TGTGCCAGCAGTTTTCTCGACAGGGGGGAGACCCAGTACTTC. Protein: CASSFLDRGETQYF.

V is TRBV30 and J is TRBJ2-5; D perhaps matches TRBD1 (5 bases). The DNA end is a closer match to TRBJ2-7, so the J assignment may be wrong. This CDR3 is built from 13 residues. Germline CDR1 GTSNPN, CDR2 SVGIG (reference sequence). The CDR3 DNA reads as TGTGCCTGCTTGGGGCAGGAGTCCTACGAGCAGTACTTC. It specifies CACLGQESYEQYF.

The CDR3 region has the DNA TGTGCCAGCAGCGCGAGGATCGGAGCGGGCACTGAAGCTTTCTTT. Translating gives CASSARIGAGTEAFF. This rearrangement joins TRBV9 to TRBJ1-1; D is unresolved. The V end was cut by 3 bases, the J end by 4 bases, with 16 bases between. The CDR3 consists of 15 residues. From germline, CDR1 is SGDLS and CDR2 YYNGEE.